Included here is one T cell receptor (beta chain) sequence, with context. Antigen specificity is unknown. Only in-frame clones appear in the TCRdb table, and some are missing; sequencing was by immunoSEQ multiplex PCR. The table includes some 49,000 clones, over 75% detected once. The sample belongs to a study of OX40 agonist ivuxolimab in advanced cancers. Study-wide background: Patients were over 65% male with ages about 23 to 79, mean approximately 55.

Broader study findings: The study found among the lowest clonal expansion in partial responders at 0.1-3.0 mg/kg. It was not determined which antigens were specifically recognized by the peripheral T cells that had undergone clonal expansion.

Individuals having autoimmune disease history or systemic immunosuppression were not enrolled. This CDR3 is built from 15 residues. Per germline, CDR1 KGHSH and CDR2 LQKENI. V was pared by 6 bases and J by 7 bases, with 12 bases of the junction left unmatched. This chain links TRBV18 with TRBJ2-1, with 7 bases matching TRBD2. The TCR comes from an adult with an advanced solid tumor such as melanoma, head and neck, liver or kidney cancer. This specimen was CD4+ or CD8+ T cells sorted from blood, taken in a trial of the OX40 agonist ivuxolimab. This CDR3 is CASSPGLPRGNEQFF. The CDR3 DNA is TGTGCCAGCTCCCCGGGACTACCACGAGGGAATGAGCAGTTCTTC.